This TCR beta chain stems from a study of T-cell memory formation after mild COVID-19. The CDR3 extends over 14 amino acids. Unmatched junction bases numbered 10, after V lost 6 bases and J lost 2 bases. Per germline, CDR1 SQVTM and CDR2 ANQGSEA. Study-wide results and caveats: CD4/CD8 balance characterized clones contracting day 15 to 85, and CD4+ skew characterized later expanders. The finding that pre-infection memory included some responding clones suggested that cross-reactive memory joined.

TCRdb re-called the 5' RACE reads through MiXCR, storing one row per CDR3 protein. The sample carries 550,000 to 700,000 distinct CDR3 sequences, approximately 15% recorded once. As regards this clonotype: Its antigen is not identified.

This clonotype was sampled from an adult woman who had mild COVID-19 (a few samples of this study predate the infection). Cell type and time point are not known. Sequencing used PBMCs or a T cell subset sorted from them (not recorded which). The chain carries TRBV29-1 and TRBJ2-7, with TRBD1 matching 7 bases. Written as DNA, the CDR3 is TGCAGCGTCCTTACTTTGGGACAGACCTACGAGCAGTACTTC. Amino acids: CSVLTLGQTYEQYF.